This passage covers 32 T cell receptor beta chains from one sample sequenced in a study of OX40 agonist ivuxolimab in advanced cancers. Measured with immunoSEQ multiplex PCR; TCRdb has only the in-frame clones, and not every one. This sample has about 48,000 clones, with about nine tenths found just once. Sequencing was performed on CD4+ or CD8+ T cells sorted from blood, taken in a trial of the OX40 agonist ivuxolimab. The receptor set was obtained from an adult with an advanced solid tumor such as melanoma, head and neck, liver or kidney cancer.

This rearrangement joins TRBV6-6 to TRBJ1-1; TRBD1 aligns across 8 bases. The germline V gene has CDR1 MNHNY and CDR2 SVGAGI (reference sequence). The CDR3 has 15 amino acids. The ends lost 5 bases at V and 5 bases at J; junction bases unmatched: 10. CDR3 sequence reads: CASSAAGGLGTEAFF. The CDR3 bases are TGTGCCAGCAGTGCAGCAGGGGGCCTGGGGACTGAAGCTTTCTTT.

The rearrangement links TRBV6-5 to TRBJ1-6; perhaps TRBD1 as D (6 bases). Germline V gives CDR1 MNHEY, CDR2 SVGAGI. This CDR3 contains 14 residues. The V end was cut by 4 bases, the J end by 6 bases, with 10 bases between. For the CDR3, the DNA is TGTGCCAGCAGTTGGAAAGGGGGTAATTCACCCCTCCACTTT. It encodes CASSWKGGNSPLHF.

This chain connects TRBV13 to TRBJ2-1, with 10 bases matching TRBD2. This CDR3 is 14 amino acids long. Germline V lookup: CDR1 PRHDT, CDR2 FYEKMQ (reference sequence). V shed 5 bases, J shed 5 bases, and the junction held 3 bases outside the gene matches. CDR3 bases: TGTGCCAGCAGCGATGGACTAGCGGACAATGAGCAGTTCTTC. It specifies CASSDGLADNEQFF.

The CDR3: CASSFSRLEGYTF. The DNA for the CDR3 is TGTGCCAGCAGCTTTAGTAGGCTGGAGGGCTACACCTTC. V usage is TRBV7-9 and J usage is TRBJ1-2; D remains ambiguous. The CDR3 has 13 amino acids. Trimming removed 3 bases at V and 8 bases at J, with 13 bases between. Germline CDR1 SEHNR, CDR2 FQNEAQ (reference sequence).

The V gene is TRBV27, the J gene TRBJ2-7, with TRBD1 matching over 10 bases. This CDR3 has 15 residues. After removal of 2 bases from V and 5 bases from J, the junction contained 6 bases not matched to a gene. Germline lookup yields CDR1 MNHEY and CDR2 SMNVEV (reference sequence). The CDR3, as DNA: TGTGCCAGCAGTTTAGAGGCAGGGACAGGGGACGAGCAGTACTTC. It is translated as CASSLEAGTGDEQYF.

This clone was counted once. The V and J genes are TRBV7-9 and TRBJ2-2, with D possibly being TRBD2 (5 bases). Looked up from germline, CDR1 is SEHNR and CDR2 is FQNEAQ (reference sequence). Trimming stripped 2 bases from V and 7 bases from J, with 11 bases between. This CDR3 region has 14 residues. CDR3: CASSLQEGSGELFF. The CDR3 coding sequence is TGTGCCAGCAGCTTACAAGAGGGAAGCGGGGAGCTGTTTTTT.

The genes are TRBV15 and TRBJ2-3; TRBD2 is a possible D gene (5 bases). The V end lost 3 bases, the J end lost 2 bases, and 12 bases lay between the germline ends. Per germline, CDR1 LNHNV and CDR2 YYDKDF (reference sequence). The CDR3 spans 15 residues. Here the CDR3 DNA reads TGTGCCACCAGCAGGGAAGGAGGATACACAGATACGCAGTATTTT. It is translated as CATSREGGYTDTQYF. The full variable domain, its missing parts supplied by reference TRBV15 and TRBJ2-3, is DAMVIQNPRYQVTQFGKPVTLSCSQTLNHNVMYWYQQKSSQAPKLLFHYYDKDFNNEADTPDNFQSRRPNTSFCFLDIRSPGLGDTAMYLCATSREGGYTDTQYFGPGTRLTVL.

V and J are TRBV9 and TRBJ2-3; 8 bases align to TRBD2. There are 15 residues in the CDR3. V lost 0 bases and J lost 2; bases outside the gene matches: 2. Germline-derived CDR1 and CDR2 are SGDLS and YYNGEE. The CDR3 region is CASSVGGGFTDTQYF. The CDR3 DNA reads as TGTGCCAGCAGCGTAGGCGGGGGGTTCACAGATACGCAGTATTTT.

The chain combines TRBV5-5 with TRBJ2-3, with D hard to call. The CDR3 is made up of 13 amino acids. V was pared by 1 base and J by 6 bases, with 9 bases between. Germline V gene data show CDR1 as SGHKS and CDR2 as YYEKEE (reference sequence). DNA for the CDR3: TGTGCCAGCAGCTTGTGGATGCGGGATACGCAGTATTTT. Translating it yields CASSLWMRDTQYF.

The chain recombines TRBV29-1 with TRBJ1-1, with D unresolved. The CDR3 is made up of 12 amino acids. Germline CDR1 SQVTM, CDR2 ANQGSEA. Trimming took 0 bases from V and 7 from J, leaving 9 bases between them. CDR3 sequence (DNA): TGCAGCGTTGAAGAGGCCGGGATTGAAGCTTTCTTT. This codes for CSVEEAGIEAFF.

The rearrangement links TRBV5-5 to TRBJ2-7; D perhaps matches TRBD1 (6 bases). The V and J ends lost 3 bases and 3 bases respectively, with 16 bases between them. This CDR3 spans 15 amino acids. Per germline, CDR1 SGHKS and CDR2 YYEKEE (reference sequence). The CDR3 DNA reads TGTGCCAGCAGCTCCGTCTCTGGACAGTTCTACGAGCAGTACGTC. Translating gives CASSSVSGQFYEQYV.

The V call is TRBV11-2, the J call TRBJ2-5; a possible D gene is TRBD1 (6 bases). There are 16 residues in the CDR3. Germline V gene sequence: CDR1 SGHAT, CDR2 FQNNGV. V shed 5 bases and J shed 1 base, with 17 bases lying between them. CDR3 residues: CASSPASDSLQETQYF. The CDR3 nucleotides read TGTGCCAGCAGCCCCGCGTCGGACAGCCTCCAAGAGACCCAGTACTTC.

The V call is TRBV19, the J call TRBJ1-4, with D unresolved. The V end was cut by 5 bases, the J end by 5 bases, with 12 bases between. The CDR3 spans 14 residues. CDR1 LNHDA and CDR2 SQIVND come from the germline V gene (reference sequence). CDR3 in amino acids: CASSPNRRNEKLFF. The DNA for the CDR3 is TGTGCCAGTAGTCCGAATCGTCGGAATGAAAAACTGTTTTTT.

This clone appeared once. CDR3 residues: CASSPGTSGGDTQYF. The DNA of the CDR3 is TGTGCCAGCAGCCCCGGGACTAGCGGGGGGGATACGCAGTATTTT. This chain uses TRBV11-1 with TRBJ2-3; 15 bases map to TRBD2. From germline, CDR1 is SGHAT and CDR2 FQDESV (reference sequence). The CDR3 runs to 15 residues. With 5 bases clipped from V and 6 bases from J, the junction kept 3 bases outside the gene matches.

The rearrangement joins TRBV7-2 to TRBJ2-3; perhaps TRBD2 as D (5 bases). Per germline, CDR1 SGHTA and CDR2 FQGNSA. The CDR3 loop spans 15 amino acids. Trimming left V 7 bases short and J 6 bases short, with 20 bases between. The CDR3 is CASTPRREGADTQYF. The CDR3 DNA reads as TGTGCCAGCACCCCACGTCGAGAGGGTGCCGATACGCAGTATTTT.

This CDR3 reads CASSQGTDTSGNTIYF. DNA for the CDR3: TGTGCCAGCAGCCAAGGGACGGATACCTCTGGAAACACCATATATTTT. The chain recombines TRBV14 with TRBJ1-3, with D uncertain. The germline V gene has CDR1 SGHDN and CDR2 FVKESK. Trimming removed 1 base from V and 0 bases from J, with 10 bases in between. There are 16 residues in the CDR3.

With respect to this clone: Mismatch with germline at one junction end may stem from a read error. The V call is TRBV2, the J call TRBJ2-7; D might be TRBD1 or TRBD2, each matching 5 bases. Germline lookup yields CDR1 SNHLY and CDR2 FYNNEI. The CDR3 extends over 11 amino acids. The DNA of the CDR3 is TGTGCCAGCAGTGAGCACCGGGACCCCCTCTTC. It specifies CASSEHRDPLF.

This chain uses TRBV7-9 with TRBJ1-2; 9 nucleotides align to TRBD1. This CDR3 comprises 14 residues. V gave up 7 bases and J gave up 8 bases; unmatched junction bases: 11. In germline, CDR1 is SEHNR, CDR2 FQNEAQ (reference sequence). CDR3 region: CASINDRGRVGYTF. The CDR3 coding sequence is TGTGCCAGCATCAACGACAGGGGGAGGGTGGGCTACACCTTC.

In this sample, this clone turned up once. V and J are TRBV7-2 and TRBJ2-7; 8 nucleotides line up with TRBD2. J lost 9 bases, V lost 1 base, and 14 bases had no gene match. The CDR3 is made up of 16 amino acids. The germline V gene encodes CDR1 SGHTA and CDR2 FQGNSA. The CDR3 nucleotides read TGTGCCAGCAGCTTAGGCTCCCCCCGGGAGGGTTCGAGGCAGTACTTC. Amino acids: CASSLGSPREGSRQYF.

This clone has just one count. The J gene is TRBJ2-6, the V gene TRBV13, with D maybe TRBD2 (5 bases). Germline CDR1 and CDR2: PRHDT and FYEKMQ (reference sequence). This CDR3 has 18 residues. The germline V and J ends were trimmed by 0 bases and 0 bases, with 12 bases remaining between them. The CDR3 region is CASSLGPGLPSGANVLTF. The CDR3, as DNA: TGTGCCAGCAGCTTAGGCCCAGGACTGCCCTCTGGGGCCAACGTCCTGACTTTC.

CDR3 DNA: TGTGCCAGCAGCTTAGTCAGCAGGGCCTACGAGCAGTACTTC. As protein: CASSLVSRAYEQYF. V is TRBV7-9 and J is TRBJ2-7, with D tentatively TRBD1 (5 bases). V lost 1 base and J 2 bases, leaving 9 bases between the germline ends. This CDR3 spans 14 amino acids. From germline, CDR1 is SEHNR and CDR2 FQNEAQ (reference sequence).

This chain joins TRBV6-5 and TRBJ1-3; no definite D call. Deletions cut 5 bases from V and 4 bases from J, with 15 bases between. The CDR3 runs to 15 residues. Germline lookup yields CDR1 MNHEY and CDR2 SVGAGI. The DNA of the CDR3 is TGTGCCAGCAGTAGTACAGTTTCTCCGGGAAACACCATATATTTT. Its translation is CASSSTVSPGNTIYF.

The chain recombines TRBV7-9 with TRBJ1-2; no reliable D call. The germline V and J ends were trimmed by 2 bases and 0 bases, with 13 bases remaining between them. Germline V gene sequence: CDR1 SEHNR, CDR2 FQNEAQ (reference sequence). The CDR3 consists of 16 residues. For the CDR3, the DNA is TGTGCCAGCAGCTTAAGCACAGTGAACGCTAACTATGGCTACACCTTC. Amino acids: CASSLSTVNANYGYTF.

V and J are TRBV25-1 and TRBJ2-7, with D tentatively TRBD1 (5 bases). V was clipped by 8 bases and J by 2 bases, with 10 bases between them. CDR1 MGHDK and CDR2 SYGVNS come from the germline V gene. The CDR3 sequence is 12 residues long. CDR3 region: CASCTGTYEQYF. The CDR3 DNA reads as TGTGCCAGCTGTACAGGAACCTACGAGCAGTACTTC.

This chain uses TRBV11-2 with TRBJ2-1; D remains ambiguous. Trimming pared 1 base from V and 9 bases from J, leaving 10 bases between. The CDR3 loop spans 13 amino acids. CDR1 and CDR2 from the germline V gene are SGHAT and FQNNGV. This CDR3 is CASSLGSRVEQFF. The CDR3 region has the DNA TGTGCCAGCAGCTTAGGTTCACGGGTTGAGCAGTTCTTC.

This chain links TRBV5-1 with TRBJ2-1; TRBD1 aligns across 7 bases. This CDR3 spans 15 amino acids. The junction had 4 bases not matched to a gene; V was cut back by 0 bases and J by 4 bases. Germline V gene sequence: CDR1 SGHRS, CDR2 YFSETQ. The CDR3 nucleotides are TGCGCCAGCAGCTTGGGAGGGGGCGCATACAATGAGCAGTTCTTC. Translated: CASSLGGGAYNEQFF. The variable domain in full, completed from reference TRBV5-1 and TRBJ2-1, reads KAGVTQTPRYLIKTRGQQVTLSCSPISGHRSVSWYQQTPGQGLQFLFEYFSETQRNKGNFPGRFSGRQFSNSRSEMNVSTLELGDSALYLCASSLGGGAYNEQFFGPGTRLTVL.

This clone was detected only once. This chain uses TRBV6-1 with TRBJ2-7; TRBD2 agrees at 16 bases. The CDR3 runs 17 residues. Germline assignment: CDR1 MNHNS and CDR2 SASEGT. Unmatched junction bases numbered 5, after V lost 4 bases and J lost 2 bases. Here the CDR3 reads CASSGPGLAGGPYEQYF. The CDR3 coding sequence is TGTGCCAGCAGTGGACCGGGACTAGCGGGGGGGCCCTACGAGCAGTACTTC.

The CDR3 loop reads CASLGQTSSYNSPLHF. CDR3 in DNA: TGTGCCAGCCTGGGACAGACTAGTTCCTATAATTCACCCCTCCACTTT. The chain combines TRBV5-8 with TRBJ1-6; 7 bases are shared with TRBD1. The germline gives CDR1 SGHTS, CDR2 YDEGEE. The V gene end was trimmed by 7 bases and the J gene end by 1 base; junction bases not matched to a gene: 8. The CDR3 covers 16 residues.

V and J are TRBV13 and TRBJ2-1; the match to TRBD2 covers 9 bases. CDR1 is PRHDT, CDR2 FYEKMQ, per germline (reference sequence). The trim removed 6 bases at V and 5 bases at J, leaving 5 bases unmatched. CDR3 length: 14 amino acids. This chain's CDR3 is CASSRLAGNNEQFF. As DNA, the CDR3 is TGTGCCAGCAGTCGGCTAGCGGGGAACAATGAGCAGTTCTTC.

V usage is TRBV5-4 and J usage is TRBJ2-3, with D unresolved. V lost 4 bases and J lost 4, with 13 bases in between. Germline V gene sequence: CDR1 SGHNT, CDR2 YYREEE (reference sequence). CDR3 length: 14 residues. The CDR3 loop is CASSHLTSPDTQYF. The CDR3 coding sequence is TGTGCCAGCAGCCACCTAACCTCCCCAGATACGCAGTATTTT.

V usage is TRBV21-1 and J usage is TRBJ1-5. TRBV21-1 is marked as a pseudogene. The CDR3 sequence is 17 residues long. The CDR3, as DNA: TGTGCCAGCAGCACGACGGGGTCAGATAATAGCAATCAGCCCCAGCATTTT. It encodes CASSTTGSDNSNQPQHF.

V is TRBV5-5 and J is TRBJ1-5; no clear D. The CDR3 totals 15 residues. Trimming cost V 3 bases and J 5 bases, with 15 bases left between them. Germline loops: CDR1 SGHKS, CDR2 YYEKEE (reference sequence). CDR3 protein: CASSSSGFFHQPQHF. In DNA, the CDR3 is TGTGCCAGCAGCTCCTCAGGTTTTTTCCATCAGCCCCAGCATTTT.